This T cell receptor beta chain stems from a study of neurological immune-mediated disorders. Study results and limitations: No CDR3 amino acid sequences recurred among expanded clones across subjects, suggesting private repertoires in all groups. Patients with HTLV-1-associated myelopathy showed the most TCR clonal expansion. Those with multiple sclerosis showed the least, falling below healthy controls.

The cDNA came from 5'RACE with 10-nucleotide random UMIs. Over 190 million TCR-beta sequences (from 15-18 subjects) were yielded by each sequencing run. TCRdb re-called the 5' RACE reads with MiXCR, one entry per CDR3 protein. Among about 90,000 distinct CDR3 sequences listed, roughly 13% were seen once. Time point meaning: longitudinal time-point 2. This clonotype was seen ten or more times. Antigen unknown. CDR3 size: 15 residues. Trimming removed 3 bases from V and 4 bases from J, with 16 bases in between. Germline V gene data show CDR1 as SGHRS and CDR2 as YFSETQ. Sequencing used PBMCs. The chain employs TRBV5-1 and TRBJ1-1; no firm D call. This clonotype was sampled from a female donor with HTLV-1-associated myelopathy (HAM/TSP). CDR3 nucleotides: TGCGCCAGCAGCTACGAGGGTACATCCAGCACTGAAGCTTTCTTT. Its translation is CASSYEGTSSTEAFF.